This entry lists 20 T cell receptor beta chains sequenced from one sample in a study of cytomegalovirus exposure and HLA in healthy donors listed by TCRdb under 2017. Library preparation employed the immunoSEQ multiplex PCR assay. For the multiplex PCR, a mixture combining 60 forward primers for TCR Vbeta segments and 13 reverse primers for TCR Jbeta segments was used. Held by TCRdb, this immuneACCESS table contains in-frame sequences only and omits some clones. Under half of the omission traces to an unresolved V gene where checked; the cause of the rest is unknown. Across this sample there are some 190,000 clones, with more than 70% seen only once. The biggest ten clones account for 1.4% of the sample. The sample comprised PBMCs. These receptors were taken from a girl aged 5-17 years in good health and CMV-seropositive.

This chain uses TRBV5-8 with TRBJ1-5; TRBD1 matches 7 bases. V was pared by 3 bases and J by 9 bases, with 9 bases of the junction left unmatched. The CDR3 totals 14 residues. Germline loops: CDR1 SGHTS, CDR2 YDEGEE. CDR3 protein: CASSSGQAAGPQHF. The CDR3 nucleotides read TGTGCCAGCAGCTCTGGACAGGCCGCGGGGCCCCAGCATTTT.

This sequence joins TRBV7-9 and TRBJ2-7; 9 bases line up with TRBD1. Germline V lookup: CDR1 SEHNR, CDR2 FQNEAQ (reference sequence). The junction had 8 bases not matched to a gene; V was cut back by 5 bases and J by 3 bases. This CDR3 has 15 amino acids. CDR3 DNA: TGTGCCAGCAGCATACCGGGACAGGGAATCTACGAGCAGTACTTC. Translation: CASSIPGQGIYEQYF.

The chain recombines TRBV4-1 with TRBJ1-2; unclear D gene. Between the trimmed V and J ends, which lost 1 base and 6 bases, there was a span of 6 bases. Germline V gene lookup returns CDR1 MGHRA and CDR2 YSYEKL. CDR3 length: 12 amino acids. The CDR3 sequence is CASSQGIHGYTF. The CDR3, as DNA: TGCGCCAGCAGCCAAGGTATCCATGGCTACACCTTC.

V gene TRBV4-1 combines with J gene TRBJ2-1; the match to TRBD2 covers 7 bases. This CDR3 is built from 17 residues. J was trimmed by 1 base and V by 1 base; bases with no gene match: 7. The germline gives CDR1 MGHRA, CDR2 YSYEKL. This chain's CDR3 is CASSQVGRERSYNEQFF. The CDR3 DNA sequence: TGCGCCAGCAGCCAAGTGGGGCGGGAGAGGTCCTACAATGAGCAGTTCTTC.

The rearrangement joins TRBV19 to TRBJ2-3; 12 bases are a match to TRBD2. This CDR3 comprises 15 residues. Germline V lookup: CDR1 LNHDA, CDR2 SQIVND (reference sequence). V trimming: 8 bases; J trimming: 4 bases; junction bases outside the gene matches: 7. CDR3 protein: CASRSLAGGPDTQYF. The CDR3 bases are TGTGCCAGTCGGTCACTAGCGGGAGGCCCAGATACGCAGTATTTT.

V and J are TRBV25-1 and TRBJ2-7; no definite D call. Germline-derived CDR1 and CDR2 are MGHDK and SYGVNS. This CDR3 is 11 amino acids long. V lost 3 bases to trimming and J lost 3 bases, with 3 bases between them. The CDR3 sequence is CASSDLYEQYF. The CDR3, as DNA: TGTGCCAGCAGTGACCTCTACGAGCAGTACTTC.

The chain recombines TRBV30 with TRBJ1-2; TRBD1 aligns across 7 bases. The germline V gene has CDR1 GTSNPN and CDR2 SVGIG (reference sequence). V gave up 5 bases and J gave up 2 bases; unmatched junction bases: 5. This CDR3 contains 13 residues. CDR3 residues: CAWQTGRNYGYTF. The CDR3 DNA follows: TGTGCCTGGCAGACAGGGAGAAACTATGGCTACACCTTC.

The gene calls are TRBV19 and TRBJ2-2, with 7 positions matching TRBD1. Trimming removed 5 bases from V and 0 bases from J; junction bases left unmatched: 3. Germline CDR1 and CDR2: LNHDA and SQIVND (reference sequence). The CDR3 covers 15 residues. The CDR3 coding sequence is TGTGCCAGTAGTCGGGACAGAGCGAACACCGGGGAGCTGTTTTTT. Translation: CASSRDRANTGELFF.

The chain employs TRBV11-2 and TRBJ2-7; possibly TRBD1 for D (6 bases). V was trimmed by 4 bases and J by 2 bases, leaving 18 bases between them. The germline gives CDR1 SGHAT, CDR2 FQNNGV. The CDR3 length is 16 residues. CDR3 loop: CASSSLRQGFTYEQYF. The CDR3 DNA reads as TGTGCCAGCAGCTCTCTTCGGCAGGGGTTTACCTACGAGCAGTACTTC.

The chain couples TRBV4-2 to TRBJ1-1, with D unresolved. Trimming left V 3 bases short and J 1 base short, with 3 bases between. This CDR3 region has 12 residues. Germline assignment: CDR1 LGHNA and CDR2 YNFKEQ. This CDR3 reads CASSQRNTEAFF. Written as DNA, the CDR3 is TGTGCCAGCAGCCAGAGGAACACTGAAGCTTTCTTT.

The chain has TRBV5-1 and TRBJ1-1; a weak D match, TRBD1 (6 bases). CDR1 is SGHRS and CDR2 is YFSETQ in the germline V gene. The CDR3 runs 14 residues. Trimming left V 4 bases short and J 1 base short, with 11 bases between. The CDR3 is CASSRDTPNTEAFF. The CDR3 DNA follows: TGCGCCAGCAGCCGGGACACTCCGAACACTGAAGCTTTCTTT.

CDR3 loop: CASSLSKGAHEQYF. The CDR3 region has the DNA TGTGCCAGCAGCTTATCAAAGGGGGCTCACGAGCAGTACTTC. The chain combines TRBV7-2 with TRBJ2-7; TRBD1 matches at 7 bases. CDR1 and CDR2 (germline): SGHTA, FQGNSA. The junction had 6 bases not matched to a gene; V was cut back by 2 bases and J by 5 bases. The length of the CDR3 is 14 residues.

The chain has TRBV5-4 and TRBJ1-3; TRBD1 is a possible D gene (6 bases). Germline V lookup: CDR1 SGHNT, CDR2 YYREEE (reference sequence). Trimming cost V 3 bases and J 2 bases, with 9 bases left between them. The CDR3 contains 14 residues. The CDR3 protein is CASSSNRAGNTIYF. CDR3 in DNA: TGTGCCAGCAGCTCCAACAGGGCTGGAAACACCATATATTTT.

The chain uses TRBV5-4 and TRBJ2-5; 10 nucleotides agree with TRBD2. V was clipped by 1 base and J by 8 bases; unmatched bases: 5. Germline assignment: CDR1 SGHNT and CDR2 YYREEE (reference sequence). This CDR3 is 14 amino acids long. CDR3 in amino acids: CASSLRASGSTQYF. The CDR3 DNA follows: TGTGCCAGCAGCTTGAGGGCTAGCGGGAGTACCCAGTACTTC.

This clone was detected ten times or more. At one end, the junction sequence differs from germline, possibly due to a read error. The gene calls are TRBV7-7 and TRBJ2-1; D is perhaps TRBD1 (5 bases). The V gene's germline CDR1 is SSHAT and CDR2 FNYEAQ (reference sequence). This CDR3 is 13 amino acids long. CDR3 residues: CASSLQDYNEQFF. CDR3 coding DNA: TGTGCTAGCAGCTTACAGGATTACAATGAGCAGTTCTTC. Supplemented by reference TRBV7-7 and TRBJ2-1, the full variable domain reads GAGVSQSPRYKVTKRGQDVTLRCDPISSHATLYWYQQALGQGPEFLTYFNYEAQPDKSGLPSDRFSAERPEGSISTLTIQRTEQRDSAMYRCASSLQDYNEQFFGPGTRLTVL.

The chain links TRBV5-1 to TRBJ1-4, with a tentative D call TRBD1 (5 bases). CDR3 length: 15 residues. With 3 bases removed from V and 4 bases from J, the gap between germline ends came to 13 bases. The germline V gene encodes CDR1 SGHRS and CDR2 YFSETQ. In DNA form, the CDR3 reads TGCGCCAGCAGCTCCGGGGGGTGGAGTAATGAAAAACTGTTTTTT. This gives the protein CASSSGGWSNEKLFF.

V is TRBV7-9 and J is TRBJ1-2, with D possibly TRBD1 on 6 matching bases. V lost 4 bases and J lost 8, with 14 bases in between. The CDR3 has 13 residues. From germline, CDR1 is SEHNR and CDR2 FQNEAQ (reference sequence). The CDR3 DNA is TGTGCCAGCAGCTCTACAGGGTTTGCCGGCTACACCTTC. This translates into CASSSTGFAGYTF.

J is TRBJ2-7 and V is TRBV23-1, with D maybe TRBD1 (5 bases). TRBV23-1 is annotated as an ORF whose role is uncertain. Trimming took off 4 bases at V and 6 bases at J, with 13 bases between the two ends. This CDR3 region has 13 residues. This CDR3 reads CASSPGIDSEQYF. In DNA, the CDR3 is TGCGCCAGCAGTCCAGGGATCGACTCCGAGCAGTACTTC.

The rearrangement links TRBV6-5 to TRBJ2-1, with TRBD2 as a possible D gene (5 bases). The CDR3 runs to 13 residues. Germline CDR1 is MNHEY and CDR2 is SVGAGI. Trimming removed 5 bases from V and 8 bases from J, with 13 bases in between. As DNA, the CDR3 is TGTGCCAGCAGTACTTTTGCGGGCTATGAGCAGTTCTTC. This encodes CASSTFAGYEQFF.

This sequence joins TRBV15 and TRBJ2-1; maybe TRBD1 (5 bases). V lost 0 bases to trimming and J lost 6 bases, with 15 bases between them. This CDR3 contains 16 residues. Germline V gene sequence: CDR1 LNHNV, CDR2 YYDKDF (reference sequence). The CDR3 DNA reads TGTGCCACCAGCAGAGATGAAGGGGCGACGAGCAATGAGCAGTTCTTC. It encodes CATSRDEGATSNEQFF.